This T cell receptor (beta chain) was found in a study of identical twins. TCRdb reprocessed the 5' RACE reads via MiXCR and lists one record per CDR3 protein. Among fewer than 900,000 distinct CDR3 sequences, roughly 20% were seen once, and the ten largest hold around 12%. Germline V gives CDR1 MNHEY, CDR2 SVGAGI. V gave up 4 bases and J gave up 3 bases, with 12 bases separating them. The CDR3 runs to 14 residues. This sample also appeared in a second study, on T cells expressing NK-cell markers. Turning to that study: Sorted CD3+CD56-NKG2C+, CD3+CD56+NKG2C- and CD3+CD56+NKG2C+ T cells were the source of the TCR beta repertoires.

The sequencing sample was made of PBMCs. The TCR sequence derives from a woman aged 18-29 years in good health. The rearrangement joins TRBV6-5 to TRBJ1-2; tentative D call: TRBD1 (6 bases). As DNA, the CDR3 is TGTGCCAGCAGTTCACCGACAGGATACTATGGCTACACCTTC. As protein: CASSSPTGYYGYTF.